This is a list of T cell receptor beta chains from one sample in a study of cytomegalovirus exposure and HLA in healthy donors. Clones were sequenced by immunoSEQ multiplex PCR, and TCRdb holds only the in-frame ones, with some missing. The table has 140,000 or so clones, over 70% seen once. Sequencing was done on a sample of PBMCs. The receptors derive from a woman aged 35 to 49 in good health and CMV-seronegative. The conserved cysteine and the conserved F or W are not part of the CDR3 here. Some rows mark clone size as missing; the rest say once, few, many or name a class of expanded clone.

.	TRBJ2-4	TRBV18	ASSVPGETAL
.	TRBJ1-1	TRBV2	ASSGFPVNTEAF
.	TRBJ1-6	TRBV7-8	ASSPFFELYSPLH
few	TRBJ2-7	TRBV4-1	ASSSGLVVGEQY
.	TRBJ2-5	TRBV5-6	ASSPLAGGRETQY
few	TRBJ1-1	TRBV6-1	ASSEGANTEAF
few	TRBJ1-1	TRBV5-4	ASSSNRGTEAF
.	TRBJ2-1	TRBV11-2	ASSLKVGRESYNEQF
.	TRBJ1-5	TRBV5-5	ASSRAEYSNQPQH
.	TRBJ2-1	TRBV6-1	ATARDYYNEQF
.	TRBJ2-7	TRBV2	ASSLQGPLYEQY
.	TRBJ1-6	TRBV6-5	ASSFGQGYNSPLH
.	TRBJ1-4	TRBV30	AWSTGDFWF
.	TRBJ2-5	TRBV18	ASSSTGTGAY
once	TRBJ2-6	TRBV19	ASNSRGRGGAVGANVLT
.	TRBJ2-3	TRBV28	ASSSPGQGSTDTQY
few	TRBJ1-1	TRBV7-9	SSSFGGTEAF
once	TRBJ2-3	TRBV4-2	ASSQGDRGSPDTQY
few	TRBJ1-4	TRBV6-1	ASSEAAGINEKLF
few	TRBJ1-1	TRBV5-4	ASSLAGVTMNTEAF
many	TRBJ1-5	TRBV7-9	ASSQDKSNQPQH
.	TRBJ2-6	TRBV2	ASSLGLSNVLT
.	TRBJ1-5	TRBV10-3	AISERGADQPQH
.	TRBJ1-1	TRBV5-1	ASSFGGQLNTEAF
.	TRBJ2-7	TRBV7-9	ASSHSTYYEQY
once	TRBJ2-7	TRBV28	ASSSPTALLSEQC
.	TRBJ1-1	TRBV28	ASSRLGQGRDTEAF
.	TRBJ2-5	TRBV6-1	ASRGLAGVWETQY
few	TRBJ1-2	TRBV4-1	ASSAGQGDGYT
once	TRBJ2-5	TRBV28	ASKTDVLETQY
.	TRBJ1-5	TRBV28	ASSSLDRVKFREH
.	TRBJ1-2	TRBV10-1	ASSESTRQGYT